These T cell receptor beta chains were read from a single sample in a study of cytomegalovirus exposure and HLA in healthy donors. Only in-frame clones appear in the TCRdb table, and some are missing; sequencing was by immunoSEQ multiplex PCR. Counted here are over 150,000 clones, 79% occurring once; the ten biggest clones make up 1.6%. Material for sequencing was PBMCs. These receptors originate from a woman aged 18-29 years in good health and CMV-seronegative. The CDR3 runs from the conserved cysteine through the conserved F or W. A D gene is named only where the DNA matches it firmly. Size is omitted from some rows. Given values are once, few, many or a class for expanded clones.

V gene	D gene	J gene	clone size	CDR3 DNA	CDR3 protein
TRBV5-1	TRBD1	TRBJ1-3	-	TGCGCCAGCAGCACTGGGACAGCGGGAAACACCATATATTTT	CASSTGTAGNTIYF
TRBV19	-	TRBJ1-1	-	TGTGCCAGTAGTATGGGCCAAGTTAACACTGAAGCTTTCTTT	CASSMGQVNTEAFF
TRBV6-5	TRBD2	TRBJ2-3	-	TGTGCCAGCAGTTACCACGGGACTAGTGTTACAGATACGCAGTATTTT	CASSYHGTSVTDTQYF
TRBV5-4	-	TRBJ2-1	-	TGTGCCAGCAGCTTGCCCGTAGCGCCATACAATGAGCAGTTCTTC	CASSLPVAPYNEQFF
TRBV5-4	-	TRBJ2-1	-	TGTGCCAGCAGCTTAAGTGGGAGCTCCTACAATGAGCAGTTCTTC	CASSLSGSSYNEQFF
TRBV6-6	-	TRBJ1-5	few	TGTGCCAGCATCCCAGACAGCAATGGTCCCCAGCATTTT	CASIPDSNGPQHF
TRBV19	TRBD1	TRBJ1-6	-	TGTGCCAGTAGCAGGGGGACACCGAGGGATTCACCCCTCCACTTT	CASSRGTPRDSPLHF
TRBV5-8	-	TRBJ1-2	few	TGTGCCAGCAGCTTGAATGGGAGGGGGTATGGCTACACCTTC	CASSLNGRGYGYTF
TRBV19	-	TRBJ1-1	few	TGTGCCAGTAGTATAGTAAGAGATTGGTGGGGGGGGACTGAAGCTTTCTTT	CASSIVRDWWGGTEAFF
TRBV9	-	TRBJ1-1	-	TGTGCCAGCAGCTCCGGGGGGCAGGAAGCTTTCTTT	CASSSGGQEAFF
TRBV6-6	TRBD2	TRBJ2-1	-	TGTGCCAGCAGTTTAACTAGCGGGAGAAATGAGCAGTTCTTC	CASSLTSGRNEQFF
TRBV7-9	-	TRBJ2-3	once	TGTGCCAGCAGCTCTCCTGGGGCGGAGGATACGCAGTATTTT	CASSSPGAEDTQYF
TRBV19	TRBD1	TRBJ1-2	-	TGTGCCAGTAGAGCGACGAGGACAGGGATGAAGAGCTACACCTTC	CASRATRTGMKSYTF
TRBV7-2	-	TRBJ2-5	-	TGTGCCAGCAGCTTAGCGCAGGGCCAAGAGACCCAGTACTTC	CASSLAQGQETQYF
TRBV7-2	TRBD1	TRBJ1-2	-	TGTGCCAGCAGCTTAACAGGGGATAACTATGGCTACACCTTC	CASSLTGDNYGYTF
TRBV14	TRBD1	TRBJ1-2	-	TGTGCCAGCAGCCATGGGACAGCCTATGGCTACACCTTC	CASSHGTAYGYTF
TRBV6-5	TRBD2	TRBJ2-1	-	TGTGCCAGCAGTTATGGGCGGGCTAGCGGGTATGAGCAGTTCTTC	CASSYGRASGYEQFF
TRBV29-1	-	TRBJ2-2	-	TGCAGCGTCCGACTAAATTCCGGGGAGCTGTTTTTT	CSVRLNSGELFF
TRBV14	-	TRBJ1-1	-	TGTGCCAGCAGCCCTCGGGTTCCAGCTGAAGCTTTCTTT	CASSPRVPAEAFF